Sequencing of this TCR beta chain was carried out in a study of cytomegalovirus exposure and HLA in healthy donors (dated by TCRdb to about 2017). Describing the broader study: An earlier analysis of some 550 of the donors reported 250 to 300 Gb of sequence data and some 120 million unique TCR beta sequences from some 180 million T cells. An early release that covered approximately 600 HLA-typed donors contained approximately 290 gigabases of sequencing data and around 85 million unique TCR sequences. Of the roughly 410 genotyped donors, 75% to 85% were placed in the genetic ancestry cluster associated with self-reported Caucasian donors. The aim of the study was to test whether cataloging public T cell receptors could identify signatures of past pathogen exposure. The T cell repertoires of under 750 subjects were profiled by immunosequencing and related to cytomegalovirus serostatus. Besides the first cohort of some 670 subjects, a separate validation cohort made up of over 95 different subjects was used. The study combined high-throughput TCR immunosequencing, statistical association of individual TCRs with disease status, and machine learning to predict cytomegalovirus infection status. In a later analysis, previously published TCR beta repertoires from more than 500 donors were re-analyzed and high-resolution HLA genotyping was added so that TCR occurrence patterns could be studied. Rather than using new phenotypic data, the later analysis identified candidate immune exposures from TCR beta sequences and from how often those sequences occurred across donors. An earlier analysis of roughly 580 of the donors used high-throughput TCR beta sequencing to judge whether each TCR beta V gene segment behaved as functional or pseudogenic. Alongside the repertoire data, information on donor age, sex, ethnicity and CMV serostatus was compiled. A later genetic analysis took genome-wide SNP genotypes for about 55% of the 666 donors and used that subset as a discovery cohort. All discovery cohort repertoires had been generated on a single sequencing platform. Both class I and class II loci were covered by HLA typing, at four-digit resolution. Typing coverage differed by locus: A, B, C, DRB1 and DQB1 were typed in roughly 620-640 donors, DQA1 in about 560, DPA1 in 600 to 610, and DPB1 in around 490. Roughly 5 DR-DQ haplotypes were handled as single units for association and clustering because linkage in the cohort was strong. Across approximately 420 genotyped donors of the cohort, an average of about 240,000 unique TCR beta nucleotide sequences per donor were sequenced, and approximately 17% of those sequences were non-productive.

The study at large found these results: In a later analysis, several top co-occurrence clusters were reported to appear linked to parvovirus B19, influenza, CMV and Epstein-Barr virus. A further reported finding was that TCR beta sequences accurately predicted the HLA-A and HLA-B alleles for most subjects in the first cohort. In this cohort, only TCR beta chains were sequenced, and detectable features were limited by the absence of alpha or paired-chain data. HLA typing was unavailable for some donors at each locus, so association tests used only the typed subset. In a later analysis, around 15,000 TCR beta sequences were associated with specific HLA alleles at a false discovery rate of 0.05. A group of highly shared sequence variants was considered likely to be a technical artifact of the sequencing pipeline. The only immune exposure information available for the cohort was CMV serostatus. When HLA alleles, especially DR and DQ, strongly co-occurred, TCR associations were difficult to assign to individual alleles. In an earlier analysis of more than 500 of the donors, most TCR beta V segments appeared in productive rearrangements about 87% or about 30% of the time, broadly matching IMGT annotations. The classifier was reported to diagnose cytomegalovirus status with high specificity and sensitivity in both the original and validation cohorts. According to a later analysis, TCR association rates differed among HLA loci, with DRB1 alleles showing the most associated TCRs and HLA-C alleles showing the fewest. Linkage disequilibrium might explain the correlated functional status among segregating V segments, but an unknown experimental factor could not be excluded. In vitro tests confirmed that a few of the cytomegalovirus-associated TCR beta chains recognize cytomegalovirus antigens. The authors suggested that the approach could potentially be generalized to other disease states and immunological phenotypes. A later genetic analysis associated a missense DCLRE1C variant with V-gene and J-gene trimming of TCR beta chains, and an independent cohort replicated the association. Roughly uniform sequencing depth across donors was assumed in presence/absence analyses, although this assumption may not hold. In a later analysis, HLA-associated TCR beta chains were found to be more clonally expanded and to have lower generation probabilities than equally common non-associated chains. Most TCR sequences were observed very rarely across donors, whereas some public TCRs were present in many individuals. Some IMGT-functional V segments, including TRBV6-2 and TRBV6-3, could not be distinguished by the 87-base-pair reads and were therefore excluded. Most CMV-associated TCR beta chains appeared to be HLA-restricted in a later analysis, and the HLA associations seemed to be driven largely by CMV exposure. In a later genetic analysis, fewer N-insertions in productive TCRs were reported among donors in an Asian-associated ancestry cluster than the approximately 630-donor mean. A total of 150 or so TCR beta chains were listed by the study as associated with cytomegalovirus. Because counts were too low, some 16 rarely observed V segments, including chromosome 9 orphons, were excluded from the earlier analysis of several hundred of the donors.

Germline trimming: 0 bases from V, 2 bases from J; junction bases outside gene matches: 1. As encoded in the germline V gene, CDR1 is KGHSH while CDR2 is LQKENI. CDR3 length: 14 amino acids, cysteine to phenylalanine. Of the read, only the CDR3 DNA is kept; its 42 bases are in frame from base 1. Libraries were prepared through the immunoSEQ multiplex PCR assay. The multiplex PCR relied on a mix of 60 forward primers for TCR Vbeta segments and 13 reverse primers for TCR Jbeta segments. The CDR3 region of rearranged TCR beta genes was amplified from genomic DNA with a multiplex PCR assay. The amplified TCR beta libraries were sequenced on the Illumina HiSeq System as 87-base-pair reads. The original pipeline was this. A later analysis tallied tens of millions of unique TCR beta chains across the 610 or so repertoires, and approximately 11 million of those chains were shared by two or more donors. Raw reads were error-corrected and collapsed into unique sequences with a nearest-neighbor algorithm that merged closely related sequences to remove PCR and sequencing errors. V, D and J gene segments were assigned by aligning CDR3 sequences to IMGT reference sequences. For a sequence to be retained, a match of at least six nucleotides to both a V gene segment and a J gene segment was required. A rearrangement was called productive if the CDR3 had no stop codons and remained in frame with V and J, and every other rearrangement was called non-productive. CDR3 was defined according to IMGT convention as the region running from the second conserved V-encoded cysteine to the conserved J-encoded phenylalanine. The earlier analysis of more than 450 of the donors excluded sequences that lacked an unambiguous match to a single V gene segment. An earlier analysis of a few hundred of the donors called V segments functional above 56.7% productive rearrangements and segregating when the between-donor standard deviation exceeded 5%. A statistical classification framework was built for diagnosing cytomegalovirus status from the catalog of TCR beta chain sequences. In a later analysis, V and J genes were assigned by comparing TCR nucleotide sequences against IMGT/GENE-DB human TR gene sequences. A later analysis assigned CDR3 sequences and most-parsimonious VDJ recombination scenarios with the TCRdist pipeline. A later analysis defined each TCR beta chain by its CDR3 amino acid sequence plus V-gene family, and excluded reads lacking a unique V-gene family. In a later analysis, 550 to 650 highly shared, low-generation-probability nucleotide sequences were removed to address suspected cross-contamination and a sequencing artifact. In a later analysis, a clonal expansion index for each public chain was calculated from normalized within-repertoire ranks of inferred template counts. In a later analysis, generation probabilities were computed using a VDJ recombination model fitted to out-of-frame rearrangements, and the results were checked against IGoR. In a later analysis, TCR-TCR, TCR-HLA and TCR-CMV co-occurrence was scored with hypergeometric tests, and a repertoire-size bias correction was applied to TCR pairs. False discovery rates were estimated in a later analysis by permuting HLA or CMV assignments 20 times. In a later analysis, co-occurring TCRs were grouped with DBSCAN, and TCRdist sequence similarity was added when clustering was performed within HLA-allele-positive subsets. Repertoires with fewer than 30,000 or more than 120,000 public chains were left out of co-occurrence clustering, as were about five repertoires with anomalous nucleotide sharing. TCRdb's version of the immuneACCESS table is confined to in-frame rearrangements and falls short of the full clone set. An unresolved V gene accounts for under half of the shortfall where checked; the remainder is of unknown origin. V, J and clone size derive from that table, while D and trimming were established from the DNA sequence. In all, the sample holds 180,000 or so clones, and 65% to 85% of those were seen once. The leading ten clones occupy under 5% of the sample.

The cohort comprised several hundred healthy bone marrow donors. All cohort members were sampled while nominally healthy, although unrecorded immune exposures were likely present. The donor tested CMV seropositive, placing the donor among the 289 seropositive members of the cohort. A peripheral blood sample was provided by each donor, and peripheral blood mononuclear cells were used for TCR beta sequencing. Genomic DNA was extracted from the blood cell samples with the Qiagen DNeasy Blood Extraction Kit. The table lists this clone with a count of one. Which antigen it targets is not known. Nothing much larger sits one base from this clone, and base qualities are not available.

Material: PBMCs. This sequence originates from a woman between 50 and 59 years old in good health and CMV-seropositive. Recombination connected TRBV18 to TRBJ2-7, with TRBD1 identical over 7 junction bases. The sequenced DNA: TGTGCCAGCTCACCACCGCAGGGGGCCTACGAGCAGTACTTC. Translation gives CASSPPQGAYEQYF.